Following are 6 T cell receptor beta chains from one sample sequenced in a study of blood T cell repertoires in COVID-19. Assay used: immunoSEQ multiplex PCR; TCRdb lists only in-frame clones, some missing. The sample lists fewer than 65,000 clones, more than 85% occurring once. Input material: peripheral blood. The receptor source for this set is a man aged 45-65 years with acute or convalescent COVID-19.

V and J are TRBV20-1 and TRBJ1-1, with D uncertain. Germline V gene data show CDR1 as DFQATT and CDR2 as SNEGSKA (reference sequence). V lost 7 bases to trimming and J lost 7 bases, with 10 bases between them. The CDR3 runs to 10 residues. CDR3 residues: CSDTVDEAFF. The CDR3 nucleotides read TGCAGTGATACCGTAGATGAAGCTTTCTTT.

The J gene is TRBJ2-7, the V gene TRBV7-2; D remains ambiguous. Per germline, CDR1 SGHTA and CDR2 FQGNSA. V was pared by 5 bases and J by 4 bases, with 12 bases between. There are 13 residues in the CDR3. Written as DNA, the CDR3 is TGTGCCAGCAGCCCCGACGCCGGGTACGAGCAGTACTTC. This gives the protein CASSPDAGYEQYF.

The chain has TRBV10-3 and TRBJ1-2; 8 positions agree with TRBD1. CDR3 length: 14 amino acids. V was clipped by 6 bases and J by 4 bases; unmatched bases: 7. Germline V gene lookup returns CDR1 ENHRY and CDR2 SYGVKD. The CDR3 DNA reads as TGTGCCATCAGCCTGGACAGGGTCGCCTATGGCTACACCTTC. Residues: CAISLDRVAYGYTF.

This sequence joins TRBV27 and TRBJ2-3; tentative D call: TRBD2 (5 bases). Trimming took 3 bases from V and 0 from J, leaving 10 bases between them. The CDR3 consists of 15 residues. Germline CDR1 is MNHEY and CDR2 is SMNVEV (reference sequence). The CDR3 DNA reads TGTGCCAGCAGTTTTCGGGGATCTAGCACAGATACGCAGTATTTT. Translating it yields CASSFRGSSTDTQYF.

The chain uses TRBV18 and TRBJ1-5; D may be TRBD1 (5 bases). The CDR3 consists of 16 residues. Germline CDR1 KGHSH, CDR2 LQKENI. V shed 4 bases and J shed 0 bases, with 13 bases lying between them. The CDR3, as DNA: TGTGCCAGCTCACTCCTGGTAGGGGATAGCAATCAGCCCCAGCATTTT. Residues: CASSLLVGDSNQPQHF. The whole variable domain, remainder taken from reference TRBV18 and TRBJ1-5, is NAGVMQNPRHLVRRRGQEARLRCSPMKGHSHVYWYRQLPEEGLKFMVYLQKENIIDESGMPKERFSAEFPKEGPSILRIQQVVRGDSAAYFCASSLLVGDSNQPQHFGDGTRLSIL.

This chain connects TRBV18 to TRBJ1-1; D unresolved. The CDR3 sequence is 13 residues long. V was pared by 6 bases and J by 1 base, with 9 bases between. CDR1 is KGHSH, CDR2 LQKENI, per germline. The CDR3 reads CASSADQNTEAFF. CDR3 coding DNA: TGTGCCAGCTCGGCAGATCAGAACACTGAAGCTTTCTTT.